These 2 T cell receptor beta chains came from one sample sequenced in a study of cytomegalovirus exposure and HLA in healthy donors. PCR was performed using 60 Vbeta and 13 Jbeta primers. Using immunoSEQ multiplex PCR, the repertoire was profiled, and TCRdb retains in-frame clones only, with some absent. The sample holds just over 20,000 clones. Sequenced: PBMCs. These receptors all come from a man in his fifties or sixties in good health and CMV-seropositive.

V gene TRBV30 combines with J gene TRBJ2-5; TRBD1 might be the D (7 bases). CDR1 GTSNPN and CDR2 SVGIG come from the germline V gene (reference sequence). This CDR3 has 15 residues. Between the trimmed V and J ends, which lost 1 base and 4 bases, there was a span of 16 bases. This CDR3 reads CAWSGGDSLLETQYF. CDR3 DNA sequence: TGTGCCTGGAGTGGGGGGGACAGCCTGTTAGAGACCCAGTACTTC.

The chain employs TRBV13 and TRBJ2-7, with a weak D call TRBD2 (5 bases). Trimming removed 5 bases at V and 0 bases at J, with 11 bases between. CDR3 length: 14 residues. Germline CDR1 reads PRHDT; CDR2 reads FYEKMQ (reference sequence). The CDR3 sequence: CASSTTGNSYEQYF. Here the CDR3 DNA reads TGTGCCAGCAGCACAACCGGGAACTCCTACGAGCAGTACTTC.